The table lists the clone carrying this T cell receptor (beta chain) with a count of one. Its antigen is unidentified. V was clipped by 7 bases and J by 6 bases; unmatched bases: 8. This CDR3 is 13 amino acids long. Each sample had at least 6.5 million PBMCs isolated. The source of the sample is a study of blood T cells in healthy people across ages. Overall study findings and caveats: Significant beta diversity loss was already apparent by age approximately 40, declining roughly linearly. Total diversity from one million sequenced T cells was likely underestimated.

Primers used in a second PCR of about 7 to 12 cycles were a sample-barcoded 5' primer and a J-beta primer mix. TCRdb called the 5' RACE reads again in MiXCR, with one record for every CDR3 protein. This sample yields about 720,000 distinct CDR3 sequences, of which 20% to 25% are seen a single time; approximately 4% belongs to the top ten. These data were likewise used in another study, on T cells of mothers and their children. As that report states: Donation involved a few healthy Caucasian mothers and the six children that they had.

The chain carries TRBV12-3 or TRBV12-4 and TRBJ1-1, with 7 positions matching TRBD1. The sequence came from a boy aged 5-17 years in good health. The material sequenced was blood. The CDR3 sequence is CASTPTGSAEAFF. The CDR3 DNA sequence: TGTGCCAGCACCCCGACAGGGTCCGCTGAAGCTTTCTTT.